This T cell receptor (beta chain) emerged from a study of type 1 regulatory T cells. As concerns this clonotype: Its antigen is unknown.

This CDR3 is 13 amino acids long. CDR1 and CDR2 (germline): ENHRY, SYGVKD. Trimming cost V 10 bases and J 4 bases; bases outside gene matches: 7. TCRdb processed the reads anew with MiXCR; each CDR3 protein has one entry. The sample yields about 65,000 distinct CDR3 sequences, approximately 50% seen once. The TCR was taken from a human donor in good health. The rearrangement joins TRBV10-3 to TRBJ1-2; TRBD1 aligns across 9 bases. Sequencing input: cultured non-Tr1 T cells, either the whole culture or a sorted T cell fraction (not recorded which). The CDR3 region is CASRGDRAYGYTF. CDR3 sequence (DNA): TGTGCCAGCCGAGGGGACAGGGCCTATGGCTACACCTTC.